This T cell receptor beta chain was identified in a study of CD8 T cells in Susac syndrome. FACS was used to enrich TEMRA cells, whereas the CD8+ and CD4+ T cells were obtained by negative isolation. After extraction with the RNeasy kit, 0.5 to 1 ug of the RNA was reverse transcribed using random hexamers. Amplification of the TCR beta CDR3 was carried out by immunoSEQ multiplex PCR, which spanned a total of 54 Vbeta and 13 Jbeta segments. From the immunoSEQ multiplex PCR reads, TCRdb called clonotypes with MiXCR, one entry per CDR3 protein. Of 200,000 or so distinct CDR3 sequences in the sample, over 90% are singletons; the top ten hold about 0.09%. Germline values: CDR1 GTSNPN, CDR2 SVGIG (reference sequence). The V and J ends lost 0 bases and 7 bases respectively, with 10 bases between them. The CDR3 has 12 residues.

The rearrangement joins TRBV30 to TRBJ2-7, with no clear D. The clonotype comes from a human donor with multiple sclerosis. What was sequenced was CD4+ T cells from PBMCs. The CDR3 loop is CAWSVLASEQYF. CDR3 coding DNA: TGTGCCTGGAGTGTACTGGCATCGGAGCAGTACTTC.